The 27 T cell receptor beta chains reported below all come from one sample, sequenced in a study of Ad26.COV2.S vaccination and SARS-CoV-2 variants. Treatment noted: 19 received Ad26.COV2.S at low or high dose, single or two shots; about 5 received placebo; per-sample allocation not given. The samples were gathered on day 63 after the first injection of vaccine or placebo. TCRdb keeps only in-frame clones here, not all; method: immunoSEQ multiplex PCR. Among 440,000 or so clones listed, about 92% were seen once. Sequences were derived from peripheral blood, sampled in a trial of Ad26.COV2.S vaccine versus placebo. The receptors here all came from a person between 18 and 59 years old who received the Ad26.COV2.S COVID-19 vaccine or a placebo.

The CDR3 bases are TGTGCCAGCAGCTTGGATCAGGGGCCTGAAGCTTTCTTT. Its translation is CASSLDQGPEAFF. The chain recombines TRBV5-6 with TRBJ1-1; D perhaps matches TRBD1 (6 bases). Germline CDR1 and CDR2: SGHDT and YYEEEE. The CDR3 covers 13 residues. V was pared by 0 bases and J by 6 bases, with 9 bases between.

The gene calls are TRBV19 and TRBJ2-7; D gene unclear. Germline CDR1 and CDR2: LNHDA and SQIVND (reference sequence). Trimming took 5 bases from V and 2 from J, leaving 19 bases between them. The CDR3 covers 16 residues. The CDR3 DNA is TGTGCCAGTAGTCCGGGCCCTCGTAAAGGTCCCTACGAGCAGTACTTC. Translating gives CASSPGPRKGPYEQYF.

CDR3 amino acids: CASSGGTGVGEQFF. CDR3 bases: TGTGCCAGCAGCGGCGGGACAGGGGTGGGTGAGCAGTTCTTC. The chain combines TRBV9 with TRBJ2-1; 10 bases are shared with TRBD1. Germline trimming cut 3 bases from V and 9 bases from J; bases unmatched to any gene: 6. Germline CDR1 reads SGDLS; CDR2 reads YYNGEE. The CDR3 runs to 14 residues.

The rearrangement uses TRBV6-2 or TRBV6-3 and TRBJ1-3; unclear D gene. Per the germline V gene, CDR1 is MNHEY and CDR2 is SVGEGT. The CDR3 has 17 residues. Trimming cost V 0 bases and J 0 bases, with 12 bases left between them. DNA for the CDR3: TGTGCCAGCAGTTACTCGAATCCAGCTTACTCTGGAAACACCATATATTTT. This gives the protein CASSYSNPAYSGNTIYF.

The J gene is TRBJ2-2, the V gene TRBV19, with TRBD1 matching over 9 bases. This CDR3 region has 14 residues. Trimming cost V 10 bases and J 6 bases; bases outside gene matches: 9. The germline V gene encodes CDR1 LNHDA and CDR2 SQIVND (reference sequence). The CDR3: CATAGQGFPGELFF. The CDR3 DNA sequence: TGTGCCACTGCGGGACAGGGCTTTCCCGGGGAGCTGTTTTTT.

This rearrangement joins TRBV2 to TRBJ2-3, with TRBD1 as a possible D gene (6 bases). CDR1 is SNHLY and CDR2 is FYNNEI in the germline V gene. The ends were cut back, 8 bases at V and 3 bases at J, with 12 bases in the middle. The CDR3 contains 13 residues. The chain's CDR3 is CASSDSWTDTQYF. In nucleotides, the CDR3 is TGTGCCAGCTCGGACAGTTGGACAGATACGCAGTATTTT.

The rearrangement uses TRBV7-2 and TRBJ1-6, with 9 bases matching TRBD1. The CDR3 spans 14 residues. Losses at the gene ends were 5 bases for V and 11 bases for J; bases not matched to a gene: 7. Per the germline V gene, CDR1 is SGHTA and CDR2 is FQGNSA. As DNA, the CDR3 is TGTGCCAGCAGCCTCGGACAGGGGATGACACCCCTCCACTTT. Its translation is CASSLGQGMTPLHF.

Of note for this clone: Distinct nucleotide sequences in the sample also encode this CDR3. The V and J genes are TRBV6-5 and TRBJ2-7; 7 bases align to TRBD2. V trimming: 1 base; J trimming: 7 bases; junction bases outside the gene matches: 1. Germline loops: CDR1 MNHEY, CDR2 SVGAGI. This CDR3 is built from 12 residues. The CDR3 here is CASSYLGGEQYF. DNA of the CDR3: TGTGCCAGCAGTTACTTGGGGGGGGAGCAGTACTTC.

The V call is TRBV7-2, the J call TRBJ1-6; D might be TRBD1 (5 bases). This CDR3 comprises 17 residues. The V and J ends lost 2 bases and 0 bases respectively, with 11 bases between them. Germline V lookup: CDR1 SGHTA, CDR2 FQGNSA. The CDR3 DNA is TGTGCCAGCAGCTTATGGGCAGGGAGCTCCTATAATTCACCCCTCCACTTT. It codes for CASSLWAGSSYNSPLHF.

The J gene is TRBJ2-1, the V gene TRBV7-9; no reliable D call. The V gene's germline CDR1 is SEHNR and CDR2 FQNEAQ (reference sequence). This CDR3 has 14 residues. Trimming stripped 7 bases from V and 6 bases from J, with 16 bases between. CDR3 coding DNA: TGTGCCAGCACCCCCGATCCGGGCCGCAATGAGCAGTTCTTC. Amino acid sequence: CASTPDPGRNEQFF.

Here the CDR3 DNA reads TGTGCCAGCAGCGCAACAGTGAACACTGAAGCTTTCTTT. It codes for CASSATVNTEAFF. The chain carries TRBV5-4 and TRBJ1-1; D remains ambiguous. Germline V gene lookup returns CDR1 SGHNT and CDR2 YYREEE (reference sequence). The CDR3 runs 13 residues. Deletions cut 4 bases from V and 0 bases from J, with 7 bases between.

This clone was observed at least ten times. This chain uses TRBV18 with TRBJ2-6; D gene unclear. The CDR3 sequence is 15 residues long. The germline V gene has CDR1 KGHSH and CDR2 LQKENI. V was cut by 3 bases and J by 0 bases, with 6 bases left in between. Written as DNA, the CDR3 is TGTGCCAGCTCACCCCCCGGCTCTGGGGCCAACGTCCTGACTTTC. Residues: CASSPPGSGANVLTF.

V gene TRBV9 combines with J gene TRBJ2-2; 7 bases line up with TRBD1. There are 15 residues in the CDR3. Looked up from germline, CDR1 is SGDLS and CDR2 is YYNGEE. Losses at the gene ends were 4 bases for V and 4 bases for J; bases not matched to a gene: 7. The CDR3 sequence is CASSPDRVRTGELFF. CDR3 sequence (DNA): TGTGCCAGCAGCCCCGACAGGGTTCGCACCGGGGAGCTGTTTTTT.

V usage is TRBV19 and J usage is TRBJ2-7, with TRBD1 as a possible D gene (6 bases). CDR1 LNHDA and CDR2 SQIVND come from the germline V gene (reference sequence). The V end was cut by 5 bases, the J end by 2 bases, with 10 bases between. CDR3 length: 13 amino acids. CDR3 protein: CASSPGQTYEQYF. The DNA of the CDR3 is TGTGCCAGTAGTCCGGGACAAACCTACGAGCAGTACTTC.

V is TRBV4-1 and J is TRBJ2-7; 9 nucleotides agree with TRBD2. The CDR3 contains 15 residues. CDR1 is MGHRA and CDR2 is YSYEKL in the germline V gene. Trimming at V came to 2 bases and at J to 0 bases, leaving 2 bases not matched to a gene. This CDR3 reads CASSQFSGGSYEQYF. The CDR3 DNA reads as TGCGCCAGCAGCCAATTTAGCGGGGGCTCCTACGAGCAGTACTTC.

The chain carries TRBV19 and TRBJ1-5; 7 bases are a match to TRBD1. CDR3 length: 15 residues. The germline V gene has CDR1 LNHDA and CDR2 SQIVND (reference sequence). Trimming took 1 base from V and 4 from J; bases not matched to a gene: 4. CDR3 DNA sequence: TGTGCCAGTAGTATAGGACAGGGAGAAAATCAGCCCCAGCATTTT. This sequence encodes CASSIGQGENQPQHF. The full variable domain, rest sourced from reference TRBV19 and TRBJ1-5, is DGGITQSPKYLFRKEGQNVTLSCEQNLNHDAMYWYRQDPGQGLRLIYYSQIVNDFQKGDIAEGYSVSREKKESFPLTVTSAQKNPTAFYLCASSIGQGENQPQHFGDGTRLSIL.

The rearrangement links TRBV5-4 to TRBJ1-1, with D hard to call. The CDR3 runs 13 residues. Trimming shortened V by 0 bases and J by 8 bases, and 11 bases separated the two germline ends. The germline V gene encodes CDR1 SGHNT and CDR2 YYREEE (reference sequence). CDR3 sequence reads: CASSLAPVREAFF. CDR3 nucleotides: TGTGCCAGCAGCTTGGCCCCAGTCCGGGAAGCTTTCTTT. The variable domain in full, with the rest retrieved from reference TRBV5-4 and TRBJ1-1, is ETGVTQSPTHLIKTRGQQVTLRCSSQSGHNTVSWYQQALGQGPQFIFQYYREEENGRGNFPPRFSGLQFPNYSSELNVNALELDDSALYLCASSLAPVREAFFGQGTRLTVV.

The V call is TRBV4-3, the J call TRBJ2-7, with TRBD1 as a possible D gene (5 bases). This CDR3 has 14 residues. In germline, CDR1 is LGHNA, CDR2 YSLEER. Trimming shortened V by 0 bases and J by 6 bases, and 12 bases separated the two germline ends. The CDR3 nucleotides read TGCGCCAGCAGCCAAGATCGGGTGCAGGGCGAGCAGTACTTC. This encodes CASSQDRVQGEQYF.

This chain links TRBV7-9 with TRBJ1-1, with D uncertain. This CDR3 is built from 13 residues. Germline V lookup: CDR1 SEHNR, CDR2 FQNEAQ (reference sequence). Between the trimmed V and J ends, which lost 5 bases and 1 base, there was a span of 8 bases. CDR3 DNA: TGTGCCAGCAGCGCCGACAAGAACACTGAAGCTTTCTTT. It yields the protein CASSADKNTEAFF.

The chain has TRBV4-3 and TRBJ2-7; D is perhaps TRBD1 (5 bases). Germline assignment: CDR1 LGHNA and CDR2 YSLEER. V was pared by 1 base and J by 2 bases, with 27 bases between. The CDR3 is made up of 20 amino acids. This chain's CDR3 is CASSQVFWQGRGKRAYEQYF. In DNA, the CDR3 is TGCGCCAGCAGCCAAGTATTTTGGCAGGGAAGGGGTAAAAGGGCCTACGAGCAGTACTTC.

The rearrangement joins TRBV10-1 to TRBJ1-1, with unresolved D. Deletions cut 5 bases from V and 1 base from J, with 8 bases between. Germline lookup yields CDR1 WNHNN and CDR2 SYGVQD (reference sequence). There are 13 residues in the CDR3. The CDR3 reads CASSLGQNTEAFF. The CDR3 DNA reads as TGCGCCAGCAGTCTAGGGCAGAACACTGAAGCTTTCTTT.

This chain links TRBV21-1 with TRBJ2-6; TRBD1, the table's D call, lacks a check against the DNA. TRBV21-1 is deemed a pseudogene. This CDR3 has 18 residues. The CDR3 DNA reads as TGTGCCAGCAGCAAAGAGCTGACAAGCCGCCCTGGGGCCAACGTCCTGACTTTC. It codes for CASSKELTSRPGANVLTF.

The CDR3 here is CASGFGQGREQFF. CDR3 DNA: TGTGCTAGTGGTTTTGGCCAGGGGCGTGAGCAGTTCTTC. This sequence joins TRBV12-5 and TRBJ2-1, with D maybe TRBD1 (6 bases). The V and J ends lost 3 bases and 9 bases respectively, with 12 bases between them. This CDR3 spans 13 amino acids. Germline loops: CDR1 LGHNT, CDR2 FRNRAP.

The rearrangement links TRBV5-1 to TRBJ2-7; possibly TRBD1 or TRBD2 for D (5 bases each). The V and J ends lost 0 bases and 1 base respectively, with 17 bases between them. Germline loops: CDR1 SGHRS, CDR2 YFSETQ. The CDR3 has 17 amino acids. The CDR3 is CASSLVGGTPPSYEQYF. CDR3 nucleotides: TGCGCCAGCAGCTTGGTTGGGGGAACACCTCCTTCCTACGAGCAGTACTTC.

The V call is TRBV27, the J call TRBJ1-5; no clear D. This CDR3 region has 15 residues. From germline, CDR1 is MNHEY and CDR2 SMNVEV (reference sequence). The V and J ends lost 4 bases and 0 bases respectively, with 10 bases between them. The CDR3 DNA follows: TGTGCCAGCAGTTACACAGCTTATAGCAATCAGCCCCAGCATTTT. This codes for CASSYTAYSNQPQHF.

V gene TRBV11-3 combines with J gene TRBJ2-5, with 14 bases that match TRBD2. Germline CDR1 reads SGHNT; CDR2 reads YENEEA. CDR3 size: 16 residues. With V trimmed by 4 bases and J by 2 bases, 3 bases remained unmatched. DNA of the CDR3: TGTGCCAGCAGCTCTGGGACTAGCGGGGGACAAGAGACCCAGTACTTC. Translated: CASSSGTSGGQETQYF.

This chain connects TRBV29-1 to TRBJ1-2; TRBD1 might be the D (5 bases). Germline assignment: CDR1 SQVTM and CDR2 ANQGSEA. This CDR3 region has 15 residues. Trimming shortened V by 6 bases and J by 2 bases, and 19 bases separated the two germline ends. CDR3 bases: TGCAGCGTCGCAGGGCTCAGGGAGCTGAACTATGGCTACACCTTC. As protein: CSVAGLRELNYGYTF.